The 31 T cell receptor beta chains presented below share a single source sample, sequenced in a study of OX40 agonist ivuxolimab in advanced cancers. The data were produced by immunoSEQ multiplex PCR, yet TCRdb's version contains in-frame clones alone and is incomplete. This repertoire shows around 83,000 clones, 90% to 95% found once; its top ten account for approximately 2.5%. Sequenced here: CD4+ or CD8+ T cells sorted from blood, sampled in a trial of the OX40 agonist ivuxolimab. The receptors were sampled from an adult with an advanced solid tumor such as melanoma, head and neck, liver or kidney cancer.

As for this clone: A read error may account for a junction end that differs from germline. The V call is TRBV10-3, the J call TRBJ2-2, with D perhaps given as TRBD1 or TRBD2 (5 bases each). The germline V gene has CDR1 ENHRY and CDR2 SYGVKD. There are 14 residues in the CDR3. In DNA, the CDR3 is TGTGCCATCAGTCCGGGACGGAACCCCGGGGAGCTGTTTTTT. It codes for CAISPGRNPGELFF.

This rearrangement joins TRBV28 to TRBJ1-5; tentative D call: TRBD1 (6 bases). The CDR3 runs to 15 residues. Trimming stripped 7 bases from V and 0 bases from J, with 13 bases between. Germline CDR1 reads MDHEN; CDR2 reads SYDVKM. DNA for the CDR3: TGTGCCAGCACCCCGGGGGGCGCTAGCAATCAGCCCCAGCATTTT. Translated, it gives CASTPGGASNQPQHF. The full variable domain, its missing parts supplied by reference TRBV28 and TRBJ1-5, is DVKVTQSSRYLVKRTGEKVFLECVQDMDHENMFWYRQDPGLGLRLIYFSYDVKMKEKGDIPEGYSVSREKKERFSLILESASTNQTSMYLCASTPGGASNQPQHFGDGTRLSIL.

This clone was observed once. The chain employs TRBV5-1 and TRBJ2-1, with 10 bases matching TRBD2. V lost 2 bases, J lost 8 bases, and 4 bases stayed unmatched. The CDR3 totals 14 residues. The V gene's germline CDR1 is SGHRS and CDR2 YFSETQ. CDR3 DNA sequence: TGCGCCAGCAGCTTAGCTAGCGGGAGAGATGAGCAGTTCTTC. Its protein product is CASSLASGRDEQFF.

The chain couples TRBV28 to TRBJ2-7; no clear D. The CDR3 loop spans 12 amino acids. CDR1 is MDHEN, CDR2 SYDVKM, per germline. Deletions cut 8 bases from V and 2 bases from J, with 10 bases between. CDR3 nucleotide sequence: TGTGCCAGCGCGGCGAGCCCCTACGAGCAGTACTTC. Protein sequence: CASAASPYEQYF. Full variable domain (outside the CDR3, taken from reference TRBV28 and TRBJ2-7): DVKVTQSSRYLVKRTGEKVFLECVQDMDHENMFWYRQDPGLGLRLIYFSYDVKMKEKGDIPEGYSVSREKKERFSLILESASTNQTSMYLCASAASPYEQYFGPGTRLTVT.

V is TRBV30 and J is TRBJ1-3, with D uncertain. CDR1 and CDR2 (germline): GTSNPN, SVGIG (reference sequence). V was clipped by 4 bases and J by 3 bases, with 7 bases between them. This CDR3 is built from 12 residues. Written as DNA, the CDR3 is TGTGCCTGGACGGGCAGTGGAAACACCATATATTTT. Translating it yields CAWTGSGNTIYF.

In its sample, this clone was seen many times. V and J are TRBV15 and TRBJ2-7, with D perhaps matching TRBD1 (5 bases). The V gene lost 8 bases and the J gene lost 5 bases, with 13 bases spanning the gap. Germline V CDR1 and CDR2: LNHNV, YYDKDF (reference sequence). The CDR3 extends over 12 amino acids. CDR3 region: CATAKDNHEQYF. The CDR3 DNA is TGTGCCACCGCGAAGGACAACCACGAGCAGTACTTC.

This clone was seen just once. The chain is built from TRBV5-1 and TRBJ2-7; maybe TRBD2 (6 bases). V lost 0 bases and J lost 0, with 19 bases in between. CDR1 and CDR2 from the germline V gene are SGHRS and YFSETQ. The CDR3 consists of 18 residues. The CDR3 nucleotides read TGCGCCAGCAGCTTGGGGGAGGTAGGGAGCGCAAGCTCCTACGAGCAGTACTTC. The encoded protein is CASSLGEVGSASSYEQYF.

The chain uses TRBV11-3 and TRBJ2-7; D gene unclear. The CDR3 spans 14 residues. The ends were cut back, 2 bases at V and 2 bases at J, with 10 bases in the middle. CDR1 is SGHNT and CDR2 is YENEEA in the germline V gene. CDR3 loop: CASSLFEDPYEQYF. The CDR3 region has the DNA TGTGCCAGCAGCTTATTCGAAGACCCCTACGAGCAGTACTTC.

The V gene is TRBV9, the J gene TRBJ2-7; no clear D gene. This CDR3 contains 14 residues. Trimming shortened V by 4 bases and J by 2 bases, and 13 bases separated the two germline ends. Germline V CDR1 and CDR2: SGDLS, YYNGEE. For the CDR3, the DNA is TGTGCCAGCAGCCTCCGACCAAATGCCTACGAGCAGTACTTC. It translates to CASSLRPNAYEQYF.

On this clone itself: The junction departs from the called germline gene at one end, perhaps through a read error. The chain recombines TRBV10-3 with TRBJ1-5, with D perhaps TRBD1 (6 bases). The CDR3 covers 14 residues. The V gene's germline CDR1 is ENHRY and CDR2 SYGVKD. This chain's CDR3 is CATSGQISNQPQHF. CDR3 DNA: TGTGCCACCAGTGGACAGATTAGCAATCAGCCCCAGCATTTT.

V and J are TRBV5-4 and TRBJ2-2; 8 nucleotides agree with TRBD2. With V trimmed by 4 bases and J by 6 bases, 8 bases remained unmatched. This CDR3 has 15 residues. Looked up from germline, CDR1 is SGHNT and CDR2 is YYREEE (reference sequence). CDR3 amino acids: CASSLTYSGAGELFF. The CDR3 DNA reads as TGTGCCAGCAGCCTAACCTATAGCGGGGCCGGGGAGCTGTTTTTT.

V and J are TRBV28 and TRBJ2-5; D may match TRBD1 or TRBD2 (5 bases each). This CDR3 is built from 13 residues. The V end lost 3 bases, the J end lost 5 bases, and 10 bases lay between the germline ends. Looked up from germline, CDR1 is MDHEN and CDR2 is SYDVKM. CDR3 DNA sequence: TGTGCCAGCAGTTTGCCAGGGACGGAGACCCAGTACTTC. Translating gives CASSLPGTETQYF.

The chain uses TRBV30 and TRBJ2-7; TRBD2 matches at 9 bases. CDR1 is GTSNPN and CDR2 is SVGIG in the germline V gene (reference sequence). The CDR3 contains 10 residues. V shed 7 bases and J 7 bases; nucleotides not matched to a gene: 2. As DNA, the CDR3 is TGTGCCTCCGGACTAGCGGAGCAGTACTTC. Encoded protein: CASGLAEQYF.

This rearrangement joins TRBV4-3 to TRBJ2-1; D remains unclear. Germline V gene data show CDR1 as LGHNA and CDR2 as YSLEER. This CDR3 spans 16 amino acids. The V end lost 0 bases, the J end lost 0 bases, and 9 bases lay between the germline ends. The CDR3 sequence is CASSQDGSFSYNEQFF. CDR3 nucleotide sequence: TGCGCCAGCAGCCAAGACGGGTCGTTCTCCTACAATGAGCAGTTCTTC.

CDR3 residues: CASSLRTGAYEQYF. The DNA of the CDR3 is TGTGCCAGCAGCTTGAGGACAGGGGCCTACGAGCAGTACTTC. This chain uses TRBV5-4 with TRBJ2-7; 9 bases match TRBD1. CDR1 SGHNT and CDR2 YYREEE come from the germline V gene (reference sequence). This CDR3 is 14 amino acids long. V was clipped by 1 base and J by 2 bases; unmatched bases: 1.

The sample holds one count of this clone. The chain has TRBV6-5 and TRBJ1-1; tentatively, D is TRBD1 (5 bases). Trimming took 5 bases from V and 3 from J, leaving 13 bases between them. Germline V gene lookup returns CDR1 MNHEY and CDR2 SVGAGI. The CDR3 is made up of 14 amino acids. In DNA form, the CDR3 reads TGTGCCAGCAGTCCCGGACAAAAACACACTGAAGCTTTCTTT. Translated: CASSPGQKHTEAFF.

This sequence joins TRBV7-2 and TRBJ1-4; TRBD1 matches 7 bases. V shed 5 bases, J shed 5 bases, and the junction held 8 bases outside the gene matches. From germline, CDR1 is SGHTA and CDR2 FQGNSA. The CDR3 extends over 15 amino acids. As DNA, the CDR3 is TGTGCCAGCAGCCCAAGACAGGGTATAAATGAAAAACTGTTTTTT. Its translation is CASSPRQGINEKLFF.

The J gene is TRBJ2-5, the V gene TRBV28; the D gene is possibly TRBD2 (6 bases). Looked up from germline, CDR1 is MDHEN and CDR2 is SYDVKM. V was clipped by 7 bases and J by 2 bases, with 17 bases between them. CDR3 size: 15 residues. The CDR3 here is CASKAHSGEQETQYF. In nucleotides, the CDR3 is TGTGCCAGCAAGGCCCATAGCGGCGAGCAAGAGACCCAGTACTTC.

The table lists this clone with a count of one. CDR3 residues: CASSRVQITDTQYF. The CDR3 DNA reads TGTGCCAGCAGCCGAGTTCAGATCACAGATACGCAGTATTTT. This chain uses TRBV11-2 with TRBJ2-3; no reliable D call. Germline V gene data show CDR1 as SGHAT and CDR2 as FQNNGV. Trimming left V 5 bases short and J 2 bases short, with 11 bases between. This CDR3 spans 14 amino acids.

The chain recombines TRBV30 with TRBJ1-1; the D gene is possibly TRBD1 (6 bases). The V end was cut by 5 bases, the J end by 1 base, with 17 bases between. The CDR3 is made up of 15 amino acids. Germline CDR1 reads GTSNPN; CDR2 reads SVGIG (reference sequence). CDR3 in DNA: TGTGCCTGGGGATCCTGGGGGGCCAGGAACACTGAAGCTTTCTTT. Encoded protein: CAWGSWGARNTEAFF.

The V call is TRBV18, the J call TRBJ2-3; 8 bases align to TRBD2. The CDR3 sequence is 16 residues long. Unmatched junction bases numbered 14, after V lost 6 bases and J lost 6 bases. The germline V gene has CDR1 KGHSH and CDR2 LQKENI. The CDR3, as DNA: TGTGCCAGCTCCCAGATACAGCGGGAGTGGAGGGATACGCAGTATTTT. This sequence encodes CASSQIQREWRDTQYF.

The chain uses TRBV6-5 and TRBJ1-2, with 10 bases matching TRBD1. Trimming removed 2 bases from V and 8 bases from J; junction bases left unmatched: 5. CDR1 and CDR2 from the germline V gene are MNHEY and SVGAGI. The CDR3 totals 14 residues. Here the CDR3 reads CASSYGTGVGGYTF. CDR3 nucleotides: TGTGCCAGCAGTTACGGGACAGGGGTGGGCGGCTACACCTTC.

Comments on this clone: Other nucleotide sequences in the sample specify the same CDR3. J is TRBJ1-2 and V is TRBV28, with D hard to call. Germline lookup yields CDR1 MDHEN and CDR2 SYDVKM. V lost 3 bases to trimming and J lost 5 bases, with 7 bases between them. The CDR3 covers 12 residues. The CDR3 region has the DNA TGTGCCAGCAGTTTGAAGGCTTATGGCTACACCTTC. Its translation is CASSLKAYGYTF.

The genes are TRBV7-2 and TRBJ2-2; D is uncertain. CDR1 and CDR2 from the germline V gene are SGHTA and FQGNSA. The CDR3 is 14 amino acids. Trimming shortened V by 4 bases and J by 2 bases, and 8 bases separated the two germline ends. The DNA of the CDR3 is TGTGCCAGCAGCTCCCGGGTCAACACCGGGGAGCTGTTTTTT. Protein sequence: CASSSRVNTGELFF.

The chain links TRBV10-3 to TRBJ1-2, with a tentative D call TRBD1 (5 bases). Germline V lookup: CDR1 ENHRY, CDR2 SYGVKD. CDR3 length: 15 residues. V was trimmed by 0 bases and J by 4 bases, leaving 12 bases between them. CDR3 nucleotide sequence: TGTGCCATCAGTGAGTCTGCAGGGATCGGCTATGGCTACACCTTC. This gives the protein CAISESAGIGYGYTF.

The CDR3 nucleotides are TGTGCCAGCTCACTAGCGGGAGGCGCGGATGAGCAGTTCTTC. Translated, it gives CASSLAGGADEQFF. The chain is built from TRBV18 and TRBJ2-1, with TRBD2 matching over 10 bases. This CDR3 has 14 residues. V was pared by 4 bases and J by 8 bases, with 5 bases of the junction left unmatched. Germline V CDR1 and CDR2: KGHSH, LQKENI.

V gene TRBV19 combines with J gene TRBJ1-3, with a weak D call TRBD1 (6 bases). CDR3 length: 19 amino acids. Germline V gene lookup returns CDR1 LNHDA and CDR2 SQIVND (reference sequence). Trimming took off 3 bases at V and 1 base at J, with 22 bases between the two ends. The DNA for the CDR3 is TGTGCCAGTAGTATCCCTCGCGGACAGATCCCAAGGTCTGGAAACACCATATATTTT. This gives the protein CASSIPRGQIPRSGNTIYF.

This chain uses TRBV7-9 with TRBJ2-1; D may be TRBD1 or TRBD2 (5 bases each). This CDR3 contains 17 residues. Per germline, CDR1 SEHNR and CDR2 FQNEAQ (reference sequence). V was clipped by 5 bases and J by 0 bases, with 17 bases between them. In DNA, the CDR3 is TGTGCCAGCAGCCAGGGAGCTGCGGTGAACTCCTACAATGAGCAGTTCTTC. Amino acid sequence: CASSQGAAVNSYNEQFF.

The J gene is TRBJ2-7, the V gene TRBV14; D might be TRBD1 (6 bases). Germline V gene data show CDR1 as SGHDN and CDR2 as FVKESK. This CDR3 is built from 13 residues. The V end lost 4 bases, the J end lost 1 base, and 8 bases lay between the germline ends. The CDR3 bases are TGTGCCAGCAGCCGCCAGGGGTCCTACGAGCAGTACTTC. Translation gives CASSRQGSYEQYF.

This chain joins TRBV7-2 and TRBJ2-2, with TRBD2 matching over 14 bases. Losses at the gene ends were 11 bases for V and 5 bases for J; bases not matched to a gene: 7. Germline V gives CDR1 SGHTA, CDR2 FQGNSA. CDR3 length: 15 residues. In DNA form, the CDR3 reads TGTGCCTCCGGGACTAGCGGGAGCGTAACCGGGGAGCTGTTTTTT. It yields the protein CASGTSGSVTGELFF.

J is TRBJ2-7 and V is TRBV27; possible D gene TRBD2, 5 bases. V was trimmed by 2 bases and J by 2 bases, leaving 7 bases between them. The CDR3 is 13 residues long. The germline V gene has CDR1 MNHEY and CDR2 SMNVEV (reference sequence). CDR3 nucleotide sequence: TGTGCCAGCAGTTTAACGGGGACCTACGAGCAGTACTTC. Protein sequence: CASSLTGTYEQYF.